Listed below are T cell receptor beta chains from one sample, sequenced in a study of T cells after yellow fever vaccination. TCRdb analysed the 5' RACE reads with MiXCR anew, one entry per CDR3 protein. The sample has a few hundred thousand distinct CDR3 sequences, around 4.1% seen once. The sequencing here drew on PBMCs, taken 5 days after the yellow fever booster vaccination. Receptors originate from a young man who received the YFV17D yellow fever vaccine. The CDR3 runs from the conserved cysteine through the conserved F or W. A D gene is named only where the DNA matches it firmly. Some rows mark clone size as missing; the rest say once, few, many or name a class of expanded clone.

>TRBJ1-1|many|TRBV18|TRBD1
TGTGCCAGCTCGCCTACCATGGGGCAGGGGGATCGAACTGAAGCTTTCTTT
CASSPTMGQGDRTEAFF
>TRBJ1-6|NA|TRBV14|NA
TGTGCCAGCAGCCCCCGGGATTCGAATTCACCCCTCCACTTT
CASSPRDSNSPLHF
>TRBJ1-4|many|TRBV7-2|TRBD1
TGTGCCAGCAGCGCCGACAGGGGCCCGTATATTCCGTTTTTT
CASSADRGPYIPFF
>TRBJ1-5|NA|TRBV2|NA
TGTGCCAGCGGAGATGTCAGCCGCAATCAGCCCCAGCATTTT
CASGDVSRNQPQHF
>TRBJ2-3|many|TRBV9|NA
TGTGCCAGCAGCTACCGGGCAGTAGGGGATACGCAGTATTTT
CASSYRAVGDTQYF
>TRBJ2-7|NA|TRBV2|TRBD1
TGTGCCAGCAGCCGGACAGGGGATAACGAGCAGTACTTC
CASSRTGDNEQYF
>TRBJ1-3|NA|TRBV7-2|NA
TGTGCCAGCAGCCCCCAGGGGCCTGGAAACACCATATATTTT
CASSPQGPGNTIYF
>TRBJ2-3|NA|TRBV2|TRBD2
TGTGCCAGCGGTTTATTTAGCGGGTACAGCACAGATACGCAGTATTTT
CASGLFSGYSTDTQYF
>TRBJ1-3|NA|TRBV10-3|NA
TGTGCCATCATGCCGGGGCAGGGCGGAAACACCATATATTTT
CAIMPGQGGNTIYF
>TRBJ2-5|NA|TRBV5-5|TRBD2
TGTGCCAGCAGCAGCCTTGGACTAGCCGGAGAGACCCAGTACTTC
CASSSLGLAGETQYF
>TRBJ2-7|NA|TRBV4-1|TRBD1
TGCGCCAGCAGCCAAGTAGGGACAGGGAAAAGGTACGAGCAGTACTTC
CASSQVGTGKRYEQYF
>TRBJ2-1|NA|TRBV10-3|TRBD1
TGTGCCATCCATGGACAGGGGGCTGGTGAGCAGTTCTTC
CAIHGQGAGEQFF
>TRBJ2-1|NA|TRBV4-1|NA
TGCGCCAGCAGCCAAGAAGTAGCTGCCAATGAGCAGTTCTTC
CASSQEVAANEQFF
>TRBJ2-1|few|TRBV7-9|NA
TGTGCCAGCAGCTTTGGGCAGCCCAATGAGCAGTTCTTC
CASSFGQPNEQFF
>TRBJ2-2|many|TRBV6-2/TRBV6-3|NA
TGTGCCAGCAGTTACCTTACAGACACCGGGGAGCTGTTTTTT
CASSYLTDTGELFF
>TRBJ2-2|NA|TRBV20-1|NA
TGCAGTGCTAGGTCTCCCGTACGGGAAGGCGGGGAGCTGTTTTTT
CSARSPVREGGELFF
>TRBJ2-1|NA|TRBV29-1|NA
TGCAGCGTTGAACAGGGGAGCTACAATGAGCAGTTCTTC
CSVEQGSYNEQFF
>TRBJ1-1|NA|TRBV29-1|NA
TGCAGCGTTGGTCGGGGGGGCGCGTTCACTGAAGCTTTCTTT
CSVGRGGAFTEAFF
>TRBJ2-5|many|TRBV20-1|NA
TGCAGTGCTATCGGGACCCCGGAGGCCCAGTACTTC
CSAIGTPEAQYF
>TRBJ1-2|NA|TRBV30|NA
TGTGCCTGGAGTGTACCCGGGACCGGCTACACCTTC
CAWSVPGTGYTF
>TRBJ1-2|few|TRBV3-1|TRBD1
TGTGCCAGCAGACCGGGACAGGGCTATGGCTACACCTTC
CASRPGQGYGYTF
>TRBJ1-6|NA|TRBV18|NA
TGTGCCAGCTCACCAAACGGAGAATATAATTCACCCCTCCACTTT
CASSPNGEYNSPLHF
>TRBJ2-2|many|TRBV5-1|NA
TGTGCTAGCAGCTTTAGCACCGGGGAGCTGTTTTTT
CASSFSTGELFF
>TRBJ2-3|few|TRBV7-2|TRBD2
TGTGCCAGCAGCTTATATCTTGGGGGGGACCCTCTCACAGATACGCAGTATTTT
CASSLYLGGDPLTDTQYF
>TRBJ1-1|few|TRBV5-1|NA
TGCGCCAGCAGCTTGGTCAGGACAAGTGAAGCTTTCTTT
CASSLVRTSEAFF
>TRBJ2-1|many|TRBV5-1|NA
TGCGCCAGCACGAACGGGGGCCCACATGAGCAGTTCTTC
CASTNGGPHEQFF
>TRBJ2-7|many|TRBV7-2|NA
TGTGCCAGCAGCTGGGGGACATACGAGCAGTACTTC
CASSWGTYEQYF
>TRBJ1-1|NA|TRBV7-2|NA
TGTGCCAGCAGCCCCCGGGAGGGCTTGTACACTGAAGCTTTCTTT
CASSPREGLYTEAFF
>TRBJ2-5|many|TRBV6-5|NA
TGTGCCAGCAGTTCATCCTCCGGGGAAAGAGAGACCCAGTACTTC
CASSSSSGERETQYF
>TRBJ1-1|many|TRBV6-6|NA
TGTGCCAGCGGCAGGGACACTGAAGCTTTCTTT
CASGRDTEAFF
>TRBJ2-1|many|TRBV5-1|TRBD2
TGCGCCAGCAGCTTGGAGCCTAGCGGGGCGGAAAATGAGCAGTTCTTC
CASSLEPSGAENEQFF
>TRBJ2-3|few|TRBV5-8|NA
TGTGCCAGCAGCTTGGGGACTTTGGGGGCAGATACGCAGTATTTT
CASSLGTLGADTQYF
>TRBJ2-7|many|TRBV7-7|NA
TGTGCCAGCAGCTTAAGCCCAGGGAGGGAGCAGTACTTC
CASSLSPGREQYF
>TRBJ2-4|few|TRBV7-2|NA
TGTGCCAGCAGCTTTTCAAGGGGAAACATTCAGTACTTC
CASSFSRGNIQYF
>TRBJ1-2|few|TRBV12-3/TRBV12-4|NA
TGTGCCAGCAGCCACCCGCCTGGGGAGGGCTACACCTTC
CASSHPPGEGYTF
>TRBJ1-1|many|TRBV3-1|TRBD1
TGTGCCAGCAGCCGGGACAGGGGCGCTGAAGCTTTCTTT
CASSRDRGAEAFF
>TRBJ2-2|few|TRBV6-2/TRBV6-3|NA
TGTGCCAGCAGTTACATGGTTCAGGGACGAAGCGGAGCGGGCGGGGAGCTGTTTTTT
CASSYMVQGRSGAGGELFF
>TRBJ2-1|few|TRBV6-5|TRBD2
TGTGCCAGCAGCCCCACAGGAGCGGGGGGCCACAATGAGCAGTTCTTC
CASSPTGAGGHNEQFF
>TRBJ2-3|many|TRBV7-9|TRBD2
TGTGCCAGCAGCTCCTACCTTAGCGGGGGGGCCCCAGATACGCAGTATTTT
CASSSYLSGGAPDTQYF
>TRBJ2-1|few|TRBV3-1|NA
TGTGCCAGCAGCCGGAACATCCAGGGTGAGCAGTTCTTC
CASSRNIQGEQFF
>TRBJ1-1|NA|TRBV7-9|NA
TGTGCCAGCAGCTTAGCTCCTACAGGGACGAACACTGAAGCTTTCTTT
CASSLAPTGTNTEAFF
>TRBJ2-5|few|TRBV6-6|TRBD2
TGTGCCAGCAGCCCCGGGGTAGCGGGGGTGGAGACCCAGTACTTC
CASSPGVAGVETQYF
>TRBJ1-5|NA|TRBV29-1|NA
TGCAGCGTTGCTGGGGGCGATCAGCCCCAGCATTTT
CSVAGGDQPQHF
>TRBJ2-6|NA|TRBV27|NA
TGTGCCAGCAGTGCCTACCTTGGGGAGGCTGGGGCCAACGTCCTGACTTTC
CASSAYLGEAGANVLTF
>TRBJ2-2|many|TRBV5-1|NA
TGCGCCAGCAGCTTGACAGTAACCGGACACACCGGGGAGCTGTTTTTT
CASSLTVTGHTGELFF
>TRBJ1-2|NA|TRBV20-1|TRBD1
TGCAGTGCTAGAGATTTTAGGACAGGTCCCAACTATGGCTACACCTTC
CSARDFRTGPNYGYTF